Shown below are 10 T cell receptor beta chains from a single sample sequenced in a study of cytomegalovirus exposure and HLA in healthy donors. PCR was performed using 60 Vbeta and 13 Jbeta primers. The method was immunoSEQ multiplex PCR; TCRdb's version includes in-frame clones alone and lacks a portion of them. The top ten clones hold less than 5% of a sample with around 100,000 clones, roughly 85% of them seen once. The sample taken for sequencing was PBMCs. The source of these receptors is a man aged 25 to 40 in good health and CMV-seronegative.

The chain links TRBV30 to TRBJ1-3; 9 bases line up with TRBD1. V was pared by 1 base and J by 4 bases, with 2 bases of the junction left unmatched. The CDR3 is made up of 14 amino acids. Germline loops: CDR1 GTSNPN, CDR2 SVGIG (reference sequence). CDR3 loop: CAWSDRGQGNTIYF. In DNA, the CDR3 is TGTGCCTGGAGTGACAGGGGGCAAGGAAACACCATATATTTT.

This chain connects TRBV6-1 to TRBJ1-2, with 11 bases aligning to TRBD1. Germline trimming cut 6 bases from V and 3 bases from J; bases unmatched to any gene: 3. The CDR3 loop spans 14 amino acids. The germline V gene has CDR1 MNHNS and CDR2 SASEGT. The DNA of the CDR3 is TGTGCCAGCAGGGGGGGACAGGGGGACTATGGCTACACCTTC. Translation: CASRGGQGDYGYTF.

The chain couples TRBV5-1 to TRBJ1-4, with D tentatively TRBD1 (5 bases). Germline loops: CDR1 SGHRS, CDR2 YFSETQ. Trimming took off 4 bases at V and 4 bases at J, with 14 bases between the two ends. CDR3 length equals 15 residues. The CDR3 sequence is CASSSGGISNEKLFF. The DNA for the CDR3 is TGCGCCAGCAGCAGTGGGGGGATTAGTAATGAAAAACTGTTTTTT.

This chain joins TRBV10-3 and TRBJ2-7, with 7 bases fitting TRBD2. Per the germline V gene, CDR1 is ENHRY and CDR2 is SYGVKD. The V gene end was trimmed by 10 bases and the J gene end by 3 bases; junction bases not matched to a gene: 12. The CDR3 has 14 residues. This CDR3 reads CATAHTERDYEQYF. The CDR3 DNA sequence: TGTGCCACCGCTCACACCGAGCGGGACTACGAGCAGTACTTC.

The rearrangement joins TRBV5-1 to TRBJ2-7; no reliable D call. Per germline, CDR1 SGHRS and CDR2 YFSETQ. V gave up 0 bases and J gave up 4 bases, with 14 bases separating them. The CDR3 has 15 amino acids. CDR3 coding DNA: TGCGCCAGCAGCTTGGACCTACCCCCACTTTACGAGCAGTACTTC. Protein product: CASSLDLPPLYEQYF.

The chain couples TRBV19 to TRBJ2-5; a possible D gene is TRBD2 (8 bases). CDR1 is LNHDA, CDR2 SQIVND, per germline (reference sequence). Trimming left V 1 base short and J 4 bases short, with 19 bases between. This CDR3 spans 17 amino acids. CDR3 in amino acids: CASSIVAGQPVGETQYF. In nucleotides, the CDR3 is TGTGCCAGTAGTATAGTAGCGGGACAGCCGGTCGGAGAGACCCAGTACTTC.

This clone was counted a few times. The chain couples TRBV4-3 to TRBJ2-1; 13 bases are a match to TRBD2. The CDR3 runs 15 residues. Per the germline V gene, CDR1 is LGHNA and CDR2 is YSLEER. V lost 3 bases to trimming and J lost 10 bases; unmatched junction nucleotides: 6. CDR3 sequence reads: CASSQVLAGGGEQFF. CDR3 DNA sequence: TGCGCCAGCAGCCAGGTACTAGCGGGAGGGGGCGAGCAGTTCTTC.

The chain employs TRBV4-1 and TRBJ1-4; D unresolved. With 2 bases removed from V and 8 bases from J, the gap between germline ends came to 12 bases. This CDR3 contains 14 residues. Per germline, CDR1 MGHRA and CDR2 YSYEKL. Written as DNA, the CDR3 is TGCGCCAGCAGCCAACTTGGTACCAGGGAAAAACTGTTTTTT. Translated, it gives CASSQLGTREKLFF.

The V and J genes are TRBV5-1 and TRBJ2-3, with TRBD2 matching over 11 bases. There are 17 residues in the CDR3. CDR1 and CDR2 from the germline V gene are SGHRS and YFSETQ. The V and J ends lost 0 bases and 4 bases, in that order; junction bases with no gene match: 7. The CDR3, as DNA: TGCGCCAGCAGCTTGGTGGCTAGCGGGGGGATCTCAGATACGCAGTATTTT. Its protein is CASSLVASGGISDTQYF.

This chain uses TRBV4-2 with TRBJ1-3; tentative D call: TRBD1 (6 bases). CDR1 and CDR2 from the germline V gene are LGHNA and YNFKEQ. V lost 4 bases and J 1 base, leaving 11 bases between the germline ends. The CDR3 is 15 residues long. DNA for the CDR3: TGTGCCAGCAGCCGAAACAGGGTATCTGGAAACACCATATATTTT. Translating it yields CASSRNRVSGNTIYF.